Presented here are 18 T cell receptor beta chains from one specimen sequenced in a study of CD8 T cells in ankylosing spondylitis. TCRdb reprocessed the 5' RACE reads with MiXCR, giving one entry per CDR3 protein. There are some 340,000 distinct CDR3 sequences in the sample; 14% to 15% occur only once, and 1.1% lies in the top ten. Sequenced sample: blood, either unsorted or a sorted T cell fraction (not recorded which). Receptor source: a male donor with ankylosing spondylitis or in good health (not recorded which).

This clonotype was recorded many times. The V gene is TRBV5-1, the J gene TRBJ2-2, with D perhaps TRBD1 (5 bases). In germline, CDR1 is SGHRS, CDR2 YFSETQ. V lost 2 bases and J 0 bases, leaving 17 bases between the germline ends. The CDR3 is 18 amino acids. CDR3 residues: CASSFHLTGDPNTGELFF. The DNA for the CDR3 is TGCGCCAGCAGCTTTCACTTAACAGGCGATCCGAACACCGGGGAGCTGTTTTTT.

The rearrangement links TRBV11-2 to TRBJ1-1; no firm D call. The germline V gene has CDR1 SGHAT and CDR2 FQNNGV. The CDR3 length is 12 residues. V lost 11 bases to trimming and J lost 10 bases, with 20 bases between them. CDR3 sequence (DNA): TGTGCCTCGCTCGCGACCGGTAGGAGAGCTTTCTTT. Its translation: CASLATGRRAFF.

This clonotype appeared a few times. The chain combines TRBV27 with TRBJ2-3; D gene uncertain. The germline V gene encodes CDR1 MNHEY and CDR2 SMNVEV (reference sequence). This CDR3 is 14 amino acids long. Trimming left V 3 bases short and J 0 bases short, with 7 bases between. The CDR3 here is CASSFIGSTDTQYF. The CDR3 DNA reads as TGTGCCAGCAGTTTTATCGGTAGCACAGATACGCAGTATTTT.

J is TRBJ1-3 and V is TRBV10-3; D possibly corresponds to TRBD1 (6 bases). V was cut by 10 bases and J by 0 bases, with 16 bases left in between. The CDR3 spans 15 residues. CDR1 is ENHRY, CDR2 SYGVKD, per germline. This chain's CDR3 is CATTDRDISGNTIYF. The CDR3 DNA is TGTGCCACAACCGACCGGGACATCTCTGGAAACACCATATATTTT.

The chain uses TRBV3-1 and TRBJ2-1; a weak D match, TRBD2 (6 bases). Trimming cost V 5 bases and J 0 bases, with 23 bases left between them. Per germline, CDR1 LGHDT and CDR2 YNNKEL (reference sequence). CDR3 size: 19 residues. The CDR3 DNA follows: TGTGCCAGCAGCTCGTTCACTAGCAGAAGAAGAGGCTCCTACAATGAGCAGTTCTTC. It codes for CASSSFTSRRRGSYNEQFF.

This clonotype came up a few times. The V call is TRBV11-2, the J call TRBJ2-1; D not resolved. This CDR3 spans 13 amino acids. Trimming took 1 base from V and 9 from J, leaving 10 bases between them. CDR1 and CDR2 from the germline V gene are SGHAT and FQNNGV. This CDR3 is CASSLGGGPEQFF. The CDR3 DNA reads as TGTGCCAGCAGCTTAGGGGGTGGGCCTGAGCAGTTCTTC.

This chain connects TRBV28 to TRBJ2-1; 10 bases agree with TRBD1. The V gene's germline CDR1 is MDHEN and CDR2 SYDVKM. V gave up 0 bases and J gave up 7 bases; unmatched junction bases: 3. The CDR3 covers 15 residues. The CDR3 DNA sequence: TGTGCCAGCAGTTTATGGGGGACAGGGGTAAATGAGCAGTTCTTC. Its protein is CASSLWGTGVNEQFF.

The chain couples TRBV6-4 to TRBJ2-7; D is unresolved. The CDR3 runs to 12 residues. V was shortened by 4 bases and J by 3 bases, with 7 bases between the two germline ends. CDR1 and CDR2 from the germline V gene are MRHNA and SNTAGT. As DNA, the CDR3 is TGTGCCAGCAGTGTGGTCCTCTACGAGCAGTACTTC. Protein sequence: CASSVVLYEQYF.

This clonotype came up a few times. The chain recombines TRBV11-2 with TRBJ2-3; 7 bases agree with TRBD1. The V gene's germline CDR1 is SGHAT and CDR2 FQNNGV. Losses at the gene ends were 10 bases for V and 3 bases for J; bases not matched to a gene: 10. This CDR3 contains 14 residues. The CDR3 loop is CATQGLRGTDTQYF. DNA of the CDR3: TGTGCCACCCAGGGCCTCAGGGGGACAGATACGCAGTATTTT.

V is TRBV20-1 and J is TRBJ2-1; 9 bases agree with TRBD2. The CDR3 is 16 residues long. With 2 bases clipped from V and 4 bases from J, the junction kept 9 bases outside the gene matches. The germline V gene has CDR1 DFQATT and CDR2 SNEGSKA (reference sequence). The CDR3 nucleotides are TGCAGTGCTAGACGGGGGGTGGCGGGAGGGTACAATGAGCAGTTCTTC. Amino acids: CSARRGVAGGYNEQFF.

Many counts were recorded for this clonotype. The chain recombines TRBV29-1 with TRBJ1-2; 7 positions match TRBD1. CDR3 size: 13 residues. Germline CDR1 SQVTM, CDR2 ANQGSEA. Trimming cost V 4 bases and J 0 bases; bases outside gene matches: 2. The CDR3 bases are TGCAGCGTTGGGACAGGCACTAACTATGGCTACACCTTC. Its translation: CSVGTGTNYGYTF.

The gene calls are TRBV5-1 and TRBJ2-5; D gene unclear. V lost 0 bases to trimming and J lost 6 bases, with 15 bases between them. Germline assignment: CDR1 SGHRS and CDR2 YFSETQ. The CDR3 length is 15 residues. This CDR3 reads CASSLGSTSLQTQYF. The CDR3 nucleotides read TGCGCCAGCAGCTTGGGCTCAACTTCGCTGCAGACCCAGTACTTC. Combining the CDR3 with reference TRBV5-1 and TRBJ2-5 gives the whole variable domain KAGVTQTPRYLIKTRGQQVTLSCSPISGHRSVSWYQQTPGQGLQFLFEYFSETQRNKGNFPGRFSGRQFSNSRSEMNVSTLELGDSALYLCASSLGSTSLQTQYFGPGTRLLVL.

This clonotype was detected many times. The chain employs TRBV6-2 or TRBV6-3 and TRBJ1-5, with TRBD1 matching 7 bases. V shed 6 bases, J shed 2 bases, and the junction held 1 base outside the gene matches. CDR1 and CDR2 from the germline V gene are MNHEY and SVGEGT. The CDR3 length is 13 residues. Written as DNA, the CDR3 is TGTGCCAGCAGCGACAGGGGCAATCAGCCCCAGCATTTT. Its translation is CASSDRGNQPQHF.

The chain carries TRBV12-3 or TRBV12-4 and TRBJ2-7; 8 bases fit TRBD2. J was trimmed by 6 bases and V by 7 bases; bases with no gene match: 8. The CDR3 consists of 13 residues. Here the CDR3 reads CASTPGLGIEQYF. For the CDR3, the DNA is TGTGCCAGCACACCGGGACTAGGAATCGAGCAGTACTTC.

This rearrangement joins TRBV15 to TRBJ2-7; possibly TRBD1 for D (5 bases). Deletions cut 1 base from V and 2 bases from J, with 12 bases between. Per the germline V gene, CDR1 is LNHNV and CDR2 is YYDKDF (reference sequence). The CDR3 has 15 residues. This CDR3 is CATSRGQGYAYEQYF. CDR3 coding DNA: TGTGCCACCAGCAGAGGTCAGGGATACGCCTACGAGCAGTACTTC.

This clonotype came up many times. The chain employs TRBV12-3 or TRBV12-4 and TRBJ2-3; TRBD2 matches at 8 bases. Germline trimming cut 8 bases from V and 3 bases from J; bases unmatched to any gene: 10. CDR3 length equals 15 residues. CDR3 in amino acids: CASSLPGGPTDTQYF. In DNA, the CDR3 is TGTGCCAGCTCCCTCCCGGGAGGGCCTACAGATACGCAGTATTTT.

In this sample, this clonotype turned up many times. The chain employs TRBV12-3 or TRBV12-4 and TRBJ1-5; no clear D. CDR3 length equals 13 residues. V dropped 3 bases and J dropped 6 bases, with 9 bases sitting between them. Here the CDR3 DNA reads TGTGCCAGCAGTTTGGGGAGCCTTCAGCCCCAGCATTTT. Translated: CASSLGSLQPQHF.

This clonotype was seen more than once but under ten times. The chain employs TRBV20-1 and TRBJ1-3; the D gene is possibly TRBD1 (5 bases). V lost 0 bases, J lost 0 bases, and 15 bases lay in between. The germline V gene encodes CDR1 DFQATT and CDR2 SNEGSKA (reference sequence). The CDR3 length is 17 residues. In DNA, the CDR3 is TGCAGTGCTAGAGATCGGGGGGACTCTAGCTCTGGAAACACCATATATTTT. Amino acid sequence: CSARDRGDSSSGNTIYF.